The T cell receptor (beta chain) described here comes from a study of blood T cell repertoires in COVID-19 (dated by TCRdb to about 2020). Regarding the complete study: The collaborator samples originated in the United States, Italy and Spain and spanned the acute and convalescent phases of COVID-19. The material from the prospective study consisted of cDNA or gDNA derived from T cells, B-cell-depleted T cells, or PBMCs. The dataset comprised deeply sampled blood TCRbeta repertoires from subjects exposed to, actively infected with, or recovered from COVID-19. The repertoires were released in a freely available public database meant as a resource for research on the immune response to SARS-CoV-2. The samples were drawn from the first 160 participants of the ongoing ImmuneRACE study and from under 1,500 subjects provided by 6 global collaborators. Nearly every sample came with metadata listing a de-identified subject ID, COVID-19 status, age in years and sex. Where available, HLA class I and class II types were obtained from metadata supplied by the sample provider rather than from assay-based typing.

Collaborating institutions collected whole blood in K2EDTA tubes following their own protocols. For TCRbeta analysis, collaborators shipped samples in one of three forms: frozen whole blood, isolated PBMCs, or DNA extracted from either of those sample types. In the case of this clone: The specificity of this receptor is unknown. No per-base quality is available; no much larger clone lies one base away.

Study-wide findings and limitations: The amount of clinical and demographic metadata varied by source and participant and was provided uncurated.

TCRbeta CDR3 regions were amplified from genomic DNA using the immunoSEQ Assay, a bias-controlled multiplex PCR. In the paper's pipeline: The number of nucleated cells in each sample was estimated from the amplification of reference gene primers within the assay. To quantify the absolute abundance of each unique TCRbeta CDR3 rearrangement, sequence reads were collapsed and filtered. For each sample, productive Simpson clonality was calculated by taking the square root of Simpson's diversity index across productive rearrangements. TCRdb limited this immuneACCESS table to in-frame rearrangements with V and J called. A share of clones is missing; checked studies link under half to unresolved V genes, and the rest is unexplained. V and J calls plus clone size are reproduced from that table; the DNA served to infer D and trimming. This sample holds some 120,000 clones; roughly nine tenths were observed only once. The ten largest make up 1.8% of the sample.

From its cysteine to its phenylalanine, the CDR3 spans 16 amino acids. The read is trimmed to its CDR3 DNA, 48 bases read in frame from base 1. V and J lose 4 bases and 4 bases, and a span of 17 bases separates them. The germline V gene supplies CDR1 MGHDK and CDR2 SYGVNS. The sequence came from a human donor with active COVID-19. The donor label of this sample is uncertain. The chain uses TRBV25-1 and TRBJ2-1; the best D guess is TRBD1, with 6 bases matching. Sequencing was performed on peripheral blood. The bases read TGTGCCAGCAGTGTACTGACCGGGACAAATTACAATGAGCAGTTCTTC. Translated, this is CASSVLTGTNYNEQFF.